The 26 T cell receptor beta chains listed next were all sequenced from one sample in a study of early T cells in non-severe SARS-CoV-2 infection (dated by TCRdb to about 2021). The method behind the library was 5' RACE. Sequencing relied on a NextSeq 500. TCRdb redid the processing of the public reads, applying fastp at Q25 and MiXCR, and retained in-frame beta chains. One record per CDR3 amino acid sequence lists the most common genes and DNA. In this sample the table shows approximately 97,000 distinct CDR3 sequences, approximately 9.9% of which occur a single time. The ten largest clones represent around 4.6% of the sample. Sequencing used whole blood, obtained at baseline. These receptors originate from an adult who was a healthcare worker with PCR-confirmed SARS-CoV-2 infection or an uninfected control (not recorded which).

In this sample, this clonotype turned up many times. The genes are TRBV10-3 and TRBJ1-1; D is perhaps TRBD1 (5 bases). Trimming took off 7 bases at V and 3 bases at J, with 12 bases between the two ends. Germline V gene lookup returns CDR1 ENHRY and CDR2 SYGVKD. The CDR3 totals 13 residues. CDR3 region: CAITPRGDTEAFF. As DNA, the CDR3 is TGTGCCATCACCCCTCGGGGGGACACTGAAGCTTTCTTT.

This clonotype was detected only a few times. The rearrangement uses TRBV20-1 and TRBJ2-2; 8 bases are shared with TRBD1. The CDR3 loop spans 16 amino acids. From germline, CDR1 is DFQATT and CDR2 SNEGSKA (reference sequence). The V segment lost 1 base and the J segment 4 bases; nucleotides outside the gene matches: 8. The DNA of the CDR3 is TGCAGTGCTAGAGTCGGGACAGGACGAGGCACCGGGGAGCTGTTTTTT. Translation: CSARVGTGRGTGELFF.

Only a few counts were recorded for this clonotype. V gene TRBV27 combines with J gene TRBJ1-4; D remains ambiguous. This CDR3 region has 11 residues. Germline V lookup: CDR1 MNHEY, CDR2 SMNVEV (reference sequence). Trimming shortened V by 8 bases and J by 10 bases, and 11 bases separated the two germline ends. The CDR3 sequence is CASGNRGKLFF. The DNA of the CDR3 is TGTGCCAGCGGGAACCGGGGAAAACTGTTTTTT.

In this sample, this clonotype turned up a few times. This chain uses TRBV7-9 with TRBJ1-2; 7 bases are a match to TRBD1. The CDR3 is 13 amino acids. V gave up 3 bases and J gave up 5 bases; unmatched junction bases: 3. Germline V gene sequence: CDR1 SEHNR, CDR2 FQNEAQ (reference sequence). The CDR3 bases are TGTGCCAGCAGCTTCACAGGGGAATATGGCTACACCTTC. Translated: CASSFTGEYGYTF.

This chain joins TRBV2 and TRBJ2-2; D is perhaps TRBD2 (5 bases). Between the trimmed V and J ends, which lost 6 bases and 6 bases, there was a span of 11 bases. CDR3 length: 13 residues. Looked up from germline, CDR1 is SNHLY and CDR2 is FYNNEI. CDR3 amino acids: CASRLVEAGELFF. The CDR3, as DNA: TGTGCCAGCAGACTAGTCGAAGCCGGGGAGCTGTTTTTT.

The table lists this clonotype with a few counts. This chain links TRBV7-6 with TRBJ2-2, with 9 bases matching TRBD1. This CDR3 contains 16 residues. V trimming: 3 bases; J trimming: 9 bases; junction bases outside the gene matches: 11. Germline-derived CDR1 and CDR2 are SGHVS and FNYEAQ. CDR3: CASSFTGGKEGWELFF. CDR3 sequence (DNA): TGTGCCAGCAGCTTTACAGGGGGCAAAGAGGGCTGGGAGCTGTTTTTT.

This clonotype has just one count. The rearrangement links TRBV5-4 to TRBJ2-3; D possibly matches TRBD1 or TRBD2 (6 bases each). CDR3 length: 16 amino acids. The germline V gene has CDR1 SGHNT and CDR2 YYREEE (reference sequence). The V end was cut by 3 bases, the J end by 4 bases, with 18 bases between. The CDR3 region has the DNA TGTGCCAGCAGCTCCCCAGAGGGGGGTGAAGCAGATACGCAGTATTTT. Its protein is CASSSPEGGEADTQYF. Based on the CDR3 plus reference TRBV5-4 and TRBJ2-3, the full variable domain is ETGVTQSPTHLIKTRGQQVTLRCSSQSGHNTVSWYQQALGQGPQFIFQYYREEENGRGNFPPRFSGLQFPNYSSELNVNALELDDSALYLCASSSPEGGEADTQYFGPGTRLTVL.

This clonotype has ten or more counts. The rearrangement joins TRBV7-8 to TRBJ1-5; D is uncertain. The germline V and J ends were trimmed by 1 base and 4 bases, with 11 bases remaining between them. The germline V gene encodes CDR1 SGHVS and CDR2 FQNEAQ. The CDR3 is 15 amino acids. The DNA for the CDR3 is TGTGCCAGCAGCTTAGAGGCCAGAGTAAATCAGCCCCAGCATTTT. Translated: CASSLEARVNQPQHF.

The chain links TRBV5-1 to TRBJ2-3; D perhaps matches TRBD1 (5 bases). V was shortened by 0 bases and J by 0 bases, with 11 bases between the two germline ends. The CDR3 runs 16 residues. The germline gives CDR1 SGHRS, CDR2 YFSETQ. The CDR3 here is CASSLGQGSSTDTQYF. The CDR3 region has the DNA TGCGCCAGCAGCTTGGGGCAGGGTTCGAGCACAGATACGCAGTATTTT.

There are many counts of this clonotype. The chain employs TRBV15 and TRBJ2-1, with D perhaps TRBD2 (6 bases). Germline V gene sequence: CDR1 LNHNV, CDR2 YYDKDF (reference sequence). The CDR3 contains 16 residues. Trimming shortened V by 2 bases and J by 0 bases, and 11 bases separated the two germline ends. CDR3 amino acids: CATSRRRVSSYNEQFF. The CDR3, as DNA: TGTGCCACCAGCAGACGGAGGGTAAGCTCCTACAATGAGCAGTTCTTC.

This clonotype occurred many times. The chain joins TRBV27 to TRBJ1-1; 8 bases fit TRBD1. This CDR3 region has 14 residues. V was clipped by 4 bases and J by 4 bases; unmatched bases: 5. Per germline, CDR1 MNHEY and CDR2 SMNVEV (reference sequence). The CDR3 loop is CASSSPGTGTEAFF. CDR3 in DNA: TGTGCCAGCAGTTCACCCGGGACAGGCACTGAAGCTTTCTTT.

In its sample, this clonotype was seen a few times. The rearrangement links TRBV3-1 to TRBJ1-1; D unclear. V was shortened by 2 bases and J by 11 bases, with 15 bases between the two germline ends. Germline CDR1 is LGHDT and CDR2 is YNNKEL (reference sequence). This CDR3 spans 13 amino acids. As DNA, the CDR3 is TGTGCCAGCAGCCAACCTCAGGTGTCGGTTGCTTTCTTT. Protein product: CASSQPQVSVAFF.

This chain connects TRBV5-1 to TRBJ2-1, with D maybe TRBD2 (6 bases). The CDR3 totals 15 residues. Per germline, CDR1 SGHRS and CDR2 YFSETQ. V lost 4 bases and J lost 5, with 16 bases in between. In nucleotides, the CDR3 is TGCGCCAGCAGCGTAATGACAGCGGGCGACAATGAGCAGTTCTTC. It codes for CASSVMTAGDNEQFF.

V usage is TRBV29-1 and J usage is TRBJ1-2; D is possibly TRBD1 (5 bases). CDR1 is SQVTM and CDR2 is ANQGSEA in the germline V gene. With 6 bases removed from V and 5 bases from J, the gap between germline ends came to 10 bases. The CDR3 contains 11 residues. The CDR3 bases are TGCAGCGTAGCAGGGCAATATGGCTACACCTTC. Protein: CSVAGQYGYTF.

This clonotype was found a few times. The chain employs TRBV5-1 and TRBJ2-7; tentatively, D is TRBD1 (6 bases). The CDR3 extends over 13 amino acids. Germline V CDR1 and CDR2: SGHRS, YFSETQ. V was clipped by 0 bases and J by 3 bases, with 7 bases between them. The CDR3 bases are TGCGCCAGCAGCTTGGGGGACAACTACGAGCAGTACTTC. Translated, it gives CASSLGDNYEQYF.

The gene calls are TRBV30 and TRBJ1-1; no firm D call. Germline CDR1 GTSNPN, CDR2 SVGIG (reference sequence). Trimming removed 2 bases from V and 1 base from J, with 8 bases in between. There are 13 residues in the CDR3. As DNA, the CDR3 is TGTGCCTGGAGTCCAGGCGAGAACACTGAAGCTTTCTTT. Its protein is CAWSPGENTEAFF.

At least ten counts were recorded for this clonotype. The V call is TRBV5-1, the J call TRBJ1-6; 7 bases are a match to TRBD1. Germline CDR1 reads SGHRS; CDR2 reads YFSETQ. The CDR3 totals 15 residues. After removal of 0 bases from V and 8 bases from J, the junction contained 5 bases not matched to a gene. The CDR3 bases are TGCGCCAGCAGCTTGGAAGGGGGCGAGGATTCACCCCTCCACTTT. Amino acid sequence: CASSLEGGEDSPLHF.

The V call is TRBV15, the J call TRBJ1-3; the D is unclear. Germline-derived CDR1 and CDR2 are LNHNV and YYDKDF (reference sequence). The CDR3 covers 16 residues. Trimming shortened V by 0 bases and J by 0 bases, and 9 bases separated the two germline ends. The chain's CDR3 is CATSRDRRFSGNTIYF. The DNA for the CDR3 is TGTGCCACCAGCAGAGATAGACGGTTCTCTGGAAACACCATATATTTT. Full variable domain (missing parts from reference TRBV15 and TRBJ1-3): DAMVIQNPRYQVTQFGKPVTLSCSQTLNHNVMYWYQQKSSQAPKLLFHYYDKDFNNEADTPDNFQSRRPNTSFCFLDIRSPGLGDTAMYLCATSRDRRFSGNTIYFGEGSWLTVV.

The table lists this clonotype with many counts. This chain joins TRBV20-1 and TRBJ2-2; 7 bases align to TRBD2. CDR1 and CDR2 from the germline V gene are DFQATT and SNEGSKA (reference sequence). V lost 6 bases, J lost 6 bases, and 10 bases stayed unmatched. The CDR3 runs 14 residues. The CDR3 bases are TGCAGTGCCCAAGGCGGGCGGGGGTCCGGGGAGCTGTTTTTT. Translating it yields CSAQGGRGSGELFF.

This clonotype was seen more than once but under ten times. This rearrangement joins TRBV20-1 to TRBJ2-3; TRBD2 might be the D (5 bases). CDR3 length: 12 residues. V was trimmed by 3 bases and J by 3 bases, leaving 7 bases between them. The germline gives CDR1 DFQATT, CDR2 SNEGSKA (reference sequence). CDR3 in DNA: TGCAGTGCTAGGAAGCGGACAGATACGCAGTATTTT. Translation: CSARKRTDTQYF.

V gene TRBV6-6 combines with J gene TRBJ1-1, with TRBD1 identical over 8 bases. In germline, CDR1 is MNHNY, CDR2 SVGAGI (reference sequence). V shed 5 bases and J 4 bases; nucleotides not matched to a gene: 12. This CDR3 comprises 16 residues. The CDR3 DNA follows: TGTGCCAGCAGTGACCCCCCCGGGACAGGCCCCACTGAAGCTTTCTTT. Residues: CASSDPPGTGPTEAFF.

This rearrangement joins TRBV3-1 to TRBJ1-2; D ambiguous. The CDR3 is made up of 14 amino acids. Germline CDR1 LGHDT, CDR2 YNNKEL (reference sequence). Trimming cost V 8 bases and J 0 bases, with 13 bases left between them. Here the CDR3 reads CASGHGTSNYGYTF. CDR3 DNA: TGTGCCAGCGGTCACGGAACCTCTAACTATGGCTACACCTTC.

This clonotype was found many times. This chain links TRBV5-1 with TRBJ2-2; TRBD1 aligns across 9 bases. CDR1 SGHRS and CDR2 YFSETQ come from the germline V gene. Germline trimming cut 4 bases from V and 3 bases from J; bases unmatched to any gene: 7. The CDR3 loop spans 16 amino acids. The CDR3 DNA reads TGCGCCAGCAGCCTGACAGGGGGTCGTGACACCGGGGAGCTGTTTTTT. Translating it yields CASSLTGGRDTGELFF. The complete variable domain, with remaining parts taken from reference TRBV5-1 and TRBJ2-2, reads KAGVTQTPRYLIKTRGQQVTLSCSPISGHRSVSWYQQTPGQGLQFLFEYFSETQRNKGNFPGRFSGRQFSNSRSEMNVSTLELGDSALYLCASSLTGGRDTGELFFGEGSRLTVL.

This clonotype occurred many times. The chain couples TRBV5-4 to TRBJ2-7; 9 bases are a match to TRBD2. The germline V gene has CDR1 SGHNT and CDR2 YYREEE (reference sequence). The ends lost 0 bases at V and 4 bases at J; junction bases unmatched: 8. This CDR3 is 16 amino acids long. The CDR3 reads CASSLGSGRKSYEQYF. The CDR3 DNA reads TGTGCCAGCAGCTTGGGGAGCGGGAGGAAATCGTACGAGCAGTACTTC.

This clonotype was observed at least ten times. V is TRBV4-3 and J is TRBJ2-3, with 7 bases lining up with TRBD2. V lost 3 bases, J lost 4 bases, and 4 bases stayed unmatched. The CDR3 is 14 residues long. CDR1 is LGHNA, CDR2 YSLEER, per germline. The CDR3 loop is CASSQGLRADTQYF. The CDR3 nucleotides are TGCGCCAGCAGCCAGGGACTACGCGCAGATACGCAGTATTTT.

There are many counts of this clonotype. V gene TRBV10-3 combines with J gene TRBJ2-3, with TRBD2 matching 7 bases. Per germline, CDR1 ENHRY and CDR2 SYGVKD. V lost 11 bases to trimming and J lost 1 base; unmatched junction nucleotides: 3. The length of the CDR3 is 12 residues. Written as DNA, the CDR3 is TGTGCCTCTACTAGCGGCACAGATACGCAGTATTTT. Translation: CASTSGTDTQYF.